Following are 25 T cell receptor beta chains from one sample sequenced in a study of read filtering for tumor transcriptome and immune sequencing. The library was built from roughly 400 ng RNA with molecular barcoded adaptors for alpha/delta and beta/gamma chains. TCRdb re-called the reads through MiXCR, storing one row per CDR3 protein. This sample has roughly 130,000 distinct CDR3 sequences, with around 13% found just once. The sequencing sample was made of a population of CD138-negative cells sorted from bone marrow. The receptors come from a donor at least 40 years old with multiple myeloma.

In its sample, this clonotype was seen many times. CDR3 sequence: CSASRGAGYNEQFF. CDR3 sequence (DNA): TGCAGTGCTAGCCGAGGCGCGGGATACAATGAGCAGTTCTTC. The chain is built from TRBV20-1 and TRBJ2-1, with a possible D match to TRBD2 (6 bases). This CDR3 region has 14 residues. Per germline, CDR1 DFQATT and CDR2 SNEGSKA (reference sequence). V lost 3 bases, J lost 4 bases, and 13 bases lay in between.

CDR3 bases: TGTGCCATCACCGAGGGAGGGGGCGGCGGGGAGCTGTTTTTT. The encoded protein is CAITEGGGGGELFF. The rearrangement joins TRBV10-3 to TRBJ2-2, with D possibly called TRBD1 or TRBD2 (7 bases each). CDR1 is ENHRY, CDR2 SYGVKD, per germline. V was cut by 7 bases and J by 7 bases, with 16 bases left in between. CDR3 length: 14 amino acids.

Worth noting for this clonotype: At one boundary the junction diverges from the germline segment, which might be a read error. The rearrangement links TRBV12-3 or TRBV12-4 to TRBJ1-1; the D gene is possibly TRBD1 (6 bases). The CDR3 runs to 16 residues. CDR3: CASLTPGGKGNTEAFF. The DNA for the CDR3 is TGCGCCAGCCTTACACCGGGGGGCAAGGGGAACACTGAAGCTTTCTTT.

This clonotype was counted many times. The rearrangement links TRBV4-1 to TRBJ2-1, with D maybe TRBD2 (5 bases). V lost 0 bases and J lost 5, with 17 bases in between. The CDR3 sequence is 17 residues long. Germline V lookup: CDR1 MGHRA, CDR2 YSYEKL. DNA of the CDR3: TGCGCCAGCAGCCAAGATAGGCCCGGGGTTAGTAACAATGAGCAGTTCTTC. Its protein is CASSQDRPGVSNNEQFF.

This clonotype came up many times. The chain employs TRBV20-1 and TRBJ2-5, with 8 bases matching TRBD1. Germline V gene lookup returns CDR1 DFQATT and CDR2 SNEGSKA (reference sequence). This CDR3 has 12 residues. Losses at the gene ends were 7 bases for V and 4 bases for J; bases not matched to a gene: 5. The CDR3 here is CSVGQGVETQYF. CDR3 sequence (DNA): TGCAGTGTCGGACAGGGAGTAGAGACCCAGTACTTC.

As regards this clonotype: A much larger clone sits a single nucleotide away, making a read error possible. The V and J genes are TRBV6-1 and TRBJ1-1, with 7 bases matching TRBD1. The germline CDR1 and CDR2 sequences are MNHNS and SASEGT. CDR3 size: 14 residues. V gave up 7 bases and J gave up 6 bases; unmatched junction bases: 11. CDR3 sequence: CASTLFAGGPEAFF. The CDR3 nucleotides are TGTGCCAGCACCCTATTTGCAGGGGGGCCTGAAGCTTTCTTT.

This clonotype was found many times. This chain uses TRBV28 with TRBJ2-1, with D maybe TRBD2 (5 bases). The CDR3 totals 15 residues. Germline values: CDR1 MDHEN, CDR2 SYDVKM. V shed 6 bases and J shed 9 bases, with 21 bases lying between them. For the CDR3, the DNA is TGTGCCAGCAGACCGGGGAGCGGAATCGTCTTTGAGCAGTTCTTC. It yields the protein CASRPGSGIVFEQFF.

Many counts were recorded for this clonotype. The genes are TRBV20-1 and TRBJ2-3; TRBD2 is a possible D gene (5 bases). In germline, CDR1 is DFQATT, CDR2 SNEGSKA (reference sequence). Trimming removed 3 bases from V and 5 bases from J, with 15 bases in between. The CDR3 consists of 14 residues. CDR3 protein: CSARPASREDTQYF. In DNA form, the CDR3 reads TGCAGTGCTAGGCCGGCCTCGAGGGAAGATACGCAGTATTTT.

The rearrangement joins TRBV29-1 to TRBJ2-3; 8 nucleotides line up with TRBD2. Trimming at V came to 8 bases and at J to 7 bases, leaving 14 bases not matched to a gene. The CDR3 covers 14 residues. Germline loops: CDR1 SQVTM, CDR2 ANQGSEA. The CDR3 coding sequence is TGCAGCCTTGGCCTAGCGGGTGGCCTCAATACGCAGTATTTT. It yields the protein CSLGLAGGLNTQYF.

This clonotype has ten or more counts. Written as DNA, the CDR3 is TGCAGTGCTCGCCGGGACACTAGCCGGACTAATGAAAAACTGTTTTTT. This translates into CSARRDTSRTNEKLFF. This sequence joins TRBV20-1 and TRBJ1-4, with D maybe TRBD1 (6 bases). V lost 5 bases and J 2 bases, leaving 18 bases between the germline ends. CDR1 and CDR2 (germline): DFQATT, SNEGSKA (reference sequence). This CDR3 region has 16 residues.

The sample holds many counts of this clonotype. The V and J genes are TRBV2 and TRBJ2-2; the match to TRBD1 covers 10 bases. This CDR3 comprises 15 residues. The V segment lost 6 bases and the J segment 4 bases; nucleotides outside the gene matches: 5. Germline values: CDR1 SNHLY, CDR2 FYNNEI. CDR3 residues: CASSAGTGATGELFF. The DNA for the CDR3 is TGTGCCAGCAGCGCGGGGACAGGGGCCACCGGGGAGCTGTTTTTT.

This clonotype has ten or more counts. This chain links TRBV20-1 with TRBJ2-3, with D maybe TRBD2 (6 bases). This CDR3 comprises 14 residues. Deletions cut 5 bases from V and 5 bases from J, with 17 bases between. CDR1 and CDR2 (germline): DFQATT, SNEGSKA (reference sequence). As DNA, the CDR3 is TGCAGTGCTGACGGGGGTGGCCCTGGAGATACGCAGTATTTT. Translating it yields CSADGGGPGDTQYF.

A word on this clonotype: A much larger clone lies a single base off, so this may be a read error. The CDR3 end shows no conserved phenylalanine or tryptophan, and so a read error is likely. This chain links TRBV6-1 with TRBJ2-1, with TRBD2 identical over 15 bases. This CDR3 has 16 amino acids. J was trimmed by 8 bases and V by 5 bases; bases with no gene match: 7. Germline V CDR1 and CDR2: MNHNS, SASEGT. The CDR3 here is CASSKGTSGRKDEQFL. The DNA of the CDR3 is TGTGCCAGCAGTAAAGGGACTAGCGGGAGGAAGGATGAGCAGTTCCTC.

This clonotype showed up many times. The V gene is TRBV20-1, the J gene TRBJ2-1, with 14 nucleotides matching TRBD2. There are 13 residues in the CDR3. Germline loops: CDR1 DFQATT, CDR2 SNEGSKA (reference sequence). CDR3 nucleotides: TGCTCCCCGGGACTAGCGGGAGCGGAGTCCCAGTTCTTC. Amino acid sequence: CSPGLAGAESQFF.

This clonotype appeared a few times. The rearrangement links TRBV12-3 or TRBV12-4 to TRBJ2-2; D remains ambiguous. CDR3 length: 14 residues. Trimming pared 4 bases from V and 4 bases from J, leaving 10 bases between. As DNA, the CDR3 is TGTGCCAGCAGTTCCCAGCTGGGCACCGGGGAGCTGTTTTTT. Protein product: CASSSQLGTGELFF.

On this clonotype: A read error may be the cause here, since a much bigger clone is one base away. The chain employs TRBV6-1 and TRBJ2-5; TRBD2 is a possible D gene (5 bases). The germline V gene has CDR1 MNHNS and CDR2 SASEGT. The CDR3 has 15 amino acids. V was pared by 6 bases and J by 5 bases, with 19 bases between. The CDR3 nucleotides read TGTGCCAGCAGCCACCCAAACGGGATTGAGGAGACCCAGTACTTC. Translating gives CASSHPNGIEETQYF.

This chain connects TRBV7-2 to TRBJ1-5; D possibly corresponds to TRBD1 (6 bases). V dropped 0 bases and J dropped 4 bases, with 7 bases sitting between them. The CDR3 has 14 amino acids. Germline V gene data show CDR1 as SGHTA and CDR2 as FQGNSA. CDR3 bases: TGTGCCAGCAGCTTAGCTACAGGGAATCAGCCCCAGCATTTT. Its protein is CASSLATGNQPQHF.

Regarding this clonotype: This may stem from a read error, because a much larger clone lies one nucleotide away. This chain connects TRBV20-1 to TRBJ2-7, with 8 nucleotides matching TRBD2. This CDR3 has 13 residues. The germline V gene encodes CDR1 DFQATT and CDR2 SNEGSKA (reference sequence). CDR3 sequence: CSARETSDYERYF. As DNA, the CDR3 is TGCAGTGCTAGAGAGACTAGCGACTACGAGCGGTACTTC.

This clonotype was seen repeatedly, ten times or more. This chain connects TRBV6-6 to TRBJ1-5; D not certain. With 5 bases removed from V and 9 bases from J, the gap between germline ends came to 11 bases. The CDR3 has 12 amino acids. Germline V gives CDR1 MNHNY, CDR2 SVGAGI (reference sequence). The CDR3 region has the DNA TGTGCCAGCAGTGAGGGAGATGGGCCCCAGCATTTT. This gives the protein CASSEGDGPQHF.

This clonotype has ten or more counts. The chain links TRBV7-9 to TRBJ2-7, with no clear D. The CDR3 covers 13 residues. The V and J ends lost 0 bases and 1 base respectively, with 4 bases between them. CDR1 and CDR2 from the germline V gene are SEHNR and FQNEAQ (reference sequence). This CDR3 reads CASSLALSYEQYF. The CDR3 coding sequence is TGTGCCAGCAGCTTAGCGCTATCCTACGAGCAGTACTTC.

There are many counts of this clonotype. This CDR3 is CASSQDQGLAGREQYF. In DNA, the CDR3 is TGTGCCAGCAGCCAAGATCAGGGACTAGCGGGACGCGAGCAGTACTTC. The V gene is TRBV14, the J gene TRBJ2-7; 13 bases agree with TRBD2. CDR1 and CDR2 from the germline V gene are SGHDN and FVKESK. V was pared by 0 bases and J by 6 bases, with 5 bases of the junction left unmatched. There are 16 residues in the CDR3. The full variable domain, completed using reference TRBV14 and TRBJ2-7, is EAGVTQFPSHSVIEKGQTVTLRCDPISGHDNLYWYRRVMGKEIKFLLHFVKESKQDESGMPNNRFLAERTGGTYSTLKVQPAELEDSGVYFCASSQDQGLAGREQYFGPGTRLTVT.

This clonotype was observed at least ten times. The DNA for the CDR3 is TGCGCCAGCACTAACCCCCCGGGACTAGCGGGGGGAGATGAGCAGTTCTTC. It specifies CASTNPPGLAGGDEQFF. The chain links TRBV5-1 to TRBJ2-1; 15 bases align to TRBD2. J was trimmed by 8 bases and V by 6 bases; bases with no gene match: 12. The CDR3 is 17 amino acids. CDR1 and CDR2 from the germline V gene are SGHRS and YFSETQ.

This clonotype has at least ten counts. The rearrangement uses TRBV28 and TRBJ2-7; 9 nucleotides agree with TRBD1. V lost 4 bases to trimming and J lost 3 bases; unmatched junction nucleotides: 10. The CDR3 sequence is 16 residues long. Germline-derived CDR1 and CDR2 are MDHEN and SYDVKM. The CDR3 sequence: CASSSPGTGKNYEQYF. The CDR3 nucleotides read TGTGCCAGCAGTTCGCCCGGGACAGGGAAGAACTACGAGCAGTACTTC.

This clonotype has at least ten counts. V is TRBV14 and J is TRBJ2-7; D uncertain. Germline lookup yields CDR1 SGHDN and CDR2 FVKESK. V was shortened by 1 base and J by 7 bases, with 8 bases between the two germline ends. CDR3 size: 12 residues. The CDR3 nucleotides are TGTGCCAGCAGCCAAGCGTGGAGAGAGCAGTACTTC. Protein product: CASSQAWREQYF.

Of note for this clonotype: A much larger clone lies a single base off, so this may be a read error. The chain carries TRBV6-1 and TRBJ2-1; 10 bases are shared with TRBD2. Germline V gene data show CDR1 as MNHNS and CDR2 as SASEGT. This CDR3 spans 15 amino acids. CDR3 sequence: CASSWTSGGNNERFF. Here the CDR3 DNA reads TGTGCCAGCAGCTGGACTAGCGGAGGAAACAATGAGCGGTTCTTC.